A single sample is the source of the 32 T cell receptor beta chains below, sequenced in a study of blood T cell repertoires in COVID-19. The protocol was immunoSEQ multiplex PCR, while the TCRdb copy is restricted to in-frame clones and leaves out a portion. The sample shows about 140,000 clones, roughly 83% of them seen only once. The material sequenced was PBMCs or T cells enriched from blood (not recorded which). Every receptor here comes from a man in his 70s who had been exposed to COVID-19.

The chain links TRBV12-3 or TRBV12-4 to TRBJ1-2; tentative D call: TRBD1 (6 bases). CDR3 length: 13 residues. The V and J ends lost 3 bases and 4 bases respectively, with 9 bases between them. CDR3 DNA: TGTGCCAGCAGTTTCGGGACAAGCTATGGCTACACCTTC. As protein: CASSFGTSYGYTF.

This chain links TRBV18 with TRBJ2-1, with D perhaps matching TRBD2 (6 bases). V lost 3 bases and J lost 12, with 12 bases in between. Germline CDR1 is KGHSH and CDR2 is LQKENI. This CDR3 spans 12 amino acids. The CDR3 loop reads CASSPNEGGQFF. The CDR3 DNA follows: TGTGCCAGCTCACCGAACGAGGGAGGGCAGTTCTTC.

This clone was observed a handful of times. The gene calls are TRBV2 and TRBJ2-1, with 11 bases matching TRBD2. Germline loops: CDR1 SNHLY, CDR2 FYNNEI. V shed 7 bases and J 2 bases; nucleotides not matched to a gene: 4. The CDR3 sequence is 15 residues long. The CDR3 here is CASTPSGRTYNEQFF. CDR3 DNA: TGTGCCAGCACCCCTAGCGGGAGGACCTACAATGAGCAGTTCTTC.

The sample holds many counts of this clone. In DNA, the CDR3 is TGCGCCAGTCAAGATAGAGGAGCAGGGGAGCTGTTTTTT. Protein product: CASQDRGAGELFF. The chain is built from TRBV10-1 and TRBJ2-2; no firm D call. Deletions cut 9 bases from V and 8 bases from J, with 16 bases between. CDR1 and CDR2 from the germline V gene are WNHNN and SYGVQD (reference sequence). This CDR3 is built from 13 residues.

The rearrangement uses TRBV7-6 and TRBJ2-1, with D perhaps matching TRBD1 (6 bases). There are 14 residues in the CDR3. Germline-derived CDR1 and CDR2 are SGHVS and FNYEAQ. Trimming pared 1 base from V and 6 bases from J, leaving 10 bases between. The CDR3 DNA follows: TGTGCCAGCAGCTTAGGGCGCAGGGGCAATGAGCAGTTCTTC. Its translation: CASSLGRRGNEQFF.

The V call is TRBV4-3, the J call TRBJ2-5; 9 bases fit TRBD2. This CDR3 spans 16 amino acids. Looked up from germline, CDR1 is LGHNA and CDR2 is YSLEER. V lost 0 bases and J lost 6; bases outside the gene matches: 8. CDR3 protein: CASSQDSSGRSKTQYF. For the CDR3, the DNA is TGCGCCAGCAGCCAAGATTCCAGCGGGAGGTCGAAGACCCAGTACTTC.

The CDR3 protein is CASSFLRGGYNEQFF. For the CDR3, the DNA is TGTGCCAGCAGCTTCCTAAGAGGAGGGTACAATGAGCAGTTCTTC. The gene calls are TRBV11-2 and TRBJ2-1; TRBD2 is a possible D gene (6 bases). Deletions cut 3 bases from V and 4 bases from J, with 13 bases between. CDR3 length: 15 amino acids. Germline CDR1 is SGHAT and CDR2 is FQNNGV.

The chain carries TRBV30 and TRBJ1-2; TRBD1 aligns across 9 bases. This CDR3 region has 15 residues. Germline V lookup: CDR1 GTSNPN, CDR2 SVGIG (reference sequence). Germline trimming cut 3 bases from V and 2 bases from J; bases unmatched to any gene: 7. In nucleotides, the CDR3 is TGTGCCTGGAGCCCCTGGGACAGGGAGAACTATGGCTACACCTTC. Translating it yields CAWSPWDRENYGYTF.

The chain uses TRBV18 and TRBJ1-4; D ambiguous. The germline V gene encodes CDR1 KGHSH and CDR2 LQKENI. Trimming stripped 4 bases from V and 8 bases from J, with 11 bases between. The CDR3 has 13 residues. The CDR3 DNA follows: TGTGCCAGCTCACGGGTTCCGGGGGAAAAACTGTTTTTT. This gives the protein CASSRVPGEKLFF.

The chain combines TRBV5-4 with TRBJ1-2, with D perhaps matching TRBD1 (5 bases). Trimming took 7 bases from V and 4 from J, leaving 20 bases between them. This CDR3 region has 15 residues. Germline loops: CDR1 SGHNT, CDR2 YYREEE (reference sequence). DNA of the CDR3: TGTGCCAGCCACTCGAGTGGCAGGGCGTTCTATGGCTACACCTTC. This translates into CASHSSGRAFYGYTF.

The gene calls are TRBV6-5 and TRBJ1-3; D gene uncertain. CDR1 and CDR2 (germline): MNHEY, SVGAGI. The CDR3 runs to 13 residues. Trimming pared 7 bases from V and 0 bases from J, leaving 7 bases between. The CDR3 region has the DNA TGTGCCAGCAAGGCTAGCTCTGGAAACACCATATATTTT. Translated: CASKASSGNTIYF.

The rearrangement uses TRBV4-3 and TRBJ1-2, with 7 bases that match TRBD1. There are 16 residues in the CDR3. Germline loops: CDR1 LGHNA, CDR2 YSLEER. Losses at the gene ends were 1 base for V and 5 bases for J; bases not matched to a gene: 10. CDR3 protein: CASSQALHRGSYGYTF. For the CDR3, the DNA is TGCGCCAGCAGCCAAGCCCTTCACAGGGGTTCATATGGCTACACCTTC.

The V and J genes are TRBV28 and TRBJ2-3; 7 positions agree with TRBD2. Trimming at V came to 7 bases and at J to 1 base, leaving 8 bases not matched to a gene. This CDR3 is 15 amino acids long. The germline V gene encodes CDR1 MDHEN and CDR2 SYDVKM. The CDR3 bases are TGTGCCAGCACCCCGGCTAGCGGAGGCACAGATACGCAGTATTTT. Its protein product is CASTPASGGTDTQYF.

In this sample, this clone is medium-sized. DNA of the CDR3: TGTGCCAGCAGACCTGCTGGGACAGGCAGGAGCTACACCTTC. Residues: CASRPAGTGRSYTF. The chain uses TRBV27 and TRBJ1-2, with 8 bases fitting TRBD1. The CDR3 contains 14 residues. Germline CDR1 reads MNHEY; CDR2 reads SMNVEV (reference sequence). Trimming took 6 bases from V and 9 from J; bases not matched to a gene: 12.

The DNA of the CDR3 is TGTGCCAGTAGTATAGCGAGACAGGGTTACGAGCAGTACTTC. It is translated as CASSIARQGYEQYF. J is TRBJ2-7 and V is TRBV19; 7 bases map to TRBD1. With V trimmed by 1 base and J by 4 bases, 4 bases remained unmatched. The CDR3 loop spans 14 amino acids. The germline CDR1 and CDR2 sequences are LNHDA and SQIVND (reference sequence). Full variable domain (missing parts from reference TRBV19 and TRBJ2-7): DGGITQSPKYLFRKEGQNVTLSCEQNLNHDAMYWYRQDPGQGLRLIYYSQIVNDFQKGDIAEGYSVSREKKESFPLTVTSAQKNPTAFYLCASSIARQGYEQYFGPGTRLTVT.

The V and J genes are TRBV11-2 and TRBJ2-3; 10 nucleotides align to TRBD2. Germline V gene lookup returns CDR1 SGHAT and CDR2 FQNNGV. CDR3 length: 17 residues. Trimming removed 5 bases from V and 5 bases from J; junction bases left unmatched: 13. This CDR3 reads CASSLFIAGGPQDTQYF. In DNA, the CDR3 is TGTGCCAGCAGCCTGTTTATAGCGGGGGGCCCACAAGATACGCAGTATTTT.

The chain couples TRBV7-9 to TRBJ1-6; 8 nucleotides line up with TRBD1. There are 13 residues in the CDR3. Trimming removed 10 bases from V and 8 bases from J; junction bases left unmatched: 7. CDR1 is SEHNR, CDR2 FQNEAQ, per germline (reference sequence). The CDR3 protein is CATQDRVDSPLHF. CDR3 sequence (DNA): TGTGCCACCCAGGACAGGGTGGATTCACCCCTCCACTTT. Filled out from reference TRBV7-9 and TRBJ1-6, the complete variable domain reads DTGVSQNPRHKITKRGQNVTFRCDPISEHNRLYWYRQTLGQGPEFLTYFQNEAQLEKSRLLSDRFSAERPKGSFSTLEIQRTEQGDSAMYLCATQDRVDSPLHFGNGTRLTVT.

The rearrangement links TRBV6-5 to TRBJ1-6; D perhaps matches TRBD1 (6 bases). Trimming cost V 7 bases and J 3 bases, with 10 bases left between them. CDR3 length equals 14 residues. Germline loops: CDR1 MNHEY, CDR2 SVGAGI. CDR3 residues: CASTRTDYNSPLHF. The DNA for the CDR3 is TGTGCCAGCACCCGGACAGACTATAATTCACCCCTCCACTTT.

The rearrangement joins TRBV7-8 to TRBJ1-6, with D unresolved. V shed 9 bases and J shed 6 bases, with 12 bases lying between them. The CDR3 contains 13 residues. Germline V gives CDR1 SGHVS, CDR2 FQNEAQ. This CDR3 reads CASISTSNSPLHF. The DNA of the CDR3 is TGTGCCAGTATATCCACGAGTAATTCACCCCTCCACTTT.

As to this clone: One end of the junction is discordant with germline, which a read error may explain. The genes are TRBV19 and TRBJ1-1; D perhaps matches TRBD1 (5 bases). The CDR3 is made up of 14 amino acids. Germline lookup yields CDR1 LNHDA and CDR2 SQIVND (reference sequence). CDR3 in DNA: TGTGCCAGTCGTACAGGACTGTTGAAGCTTTCCTCACCCTTT. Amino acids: CASRTGLLKLSSPF.

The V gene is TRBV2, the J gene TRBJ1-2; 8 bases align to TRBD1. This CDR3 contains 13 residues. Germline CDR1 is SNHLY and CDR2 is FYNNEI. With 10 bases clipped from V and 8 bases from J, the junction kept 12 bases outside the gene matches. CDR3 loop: CANKLTGQGGYTF. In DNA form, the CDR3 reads TGTGCCAATAAATTAACCGGACAGGGAGGCTACACCTTC.

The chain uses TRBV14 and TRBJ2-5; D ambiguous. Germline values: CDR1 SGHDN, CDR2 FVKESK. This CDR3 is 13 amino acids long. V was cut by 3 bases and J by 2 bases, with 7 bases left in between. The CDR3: CASSQYLQETQYF. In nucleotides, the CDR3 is TGTGCCAGCAGCCAGTATTTACAAGAGACCCAGTACTTC.

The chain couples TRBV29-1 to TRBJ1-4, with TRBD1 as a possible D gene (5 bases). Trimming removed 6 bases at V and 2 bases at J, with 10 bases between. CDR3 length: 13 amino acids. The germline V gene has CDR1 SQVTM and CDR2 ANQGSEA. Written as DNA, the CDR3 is TGCAGCGTCGCGACAGCTACTAATGAAAAACTGTTTTTT. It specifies CSVATATNEKLFF.

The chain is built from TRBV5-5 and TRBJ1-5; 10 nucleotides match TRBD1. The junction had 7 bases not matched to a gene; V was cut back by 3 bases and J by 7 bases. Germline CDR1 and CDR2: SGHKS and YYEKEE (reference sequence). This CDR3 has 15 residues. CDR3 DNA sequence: TGTGCCAGCAGCTCTCAATCGACAGGGGGCCAGCCCCAGCATTTT. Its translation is CASSSQSTGGQPQHF.

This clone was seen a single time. CDR3: CASSLYGEGEQYF. The CDR3 nucleotides read TGTGCCAGCAGCCTCTACGGGGAGGGGGAGCAGTACTTC. The gene calls are TRBV7-9 and TRBJ2-7, with 7 bases aligning to TRBD2. V lost 5 bases and J lost 7; bases outside the gene matches: 8. There are 13 residues in the CDR3. From germline, CDR1 is SEHNR and CDR2 FQNEAQ (reference sequence).

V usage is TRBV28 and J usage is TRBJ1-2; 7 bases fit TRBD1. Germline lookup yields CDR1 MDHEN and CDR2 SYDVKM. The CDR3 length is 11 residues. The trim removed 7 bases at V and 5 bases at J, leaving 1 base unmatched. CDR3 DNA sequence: TGTGCCAGCACAGGGGGGTATGGCTACACCTTC. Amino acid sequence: CASTGGYGYTF.

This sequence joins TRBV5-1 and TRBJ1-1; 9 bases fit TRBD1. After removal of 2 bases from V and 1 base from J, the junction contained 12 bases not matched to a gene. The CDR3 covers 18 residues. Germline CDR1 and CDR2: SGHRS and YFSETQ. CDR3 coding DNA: TGCGCCAGCAGCTTTCTACCAGACCAGACAGGGGGGAACACTGAAGCTTTCTTT. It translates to CASSFLPDQTGGNTEAFF.

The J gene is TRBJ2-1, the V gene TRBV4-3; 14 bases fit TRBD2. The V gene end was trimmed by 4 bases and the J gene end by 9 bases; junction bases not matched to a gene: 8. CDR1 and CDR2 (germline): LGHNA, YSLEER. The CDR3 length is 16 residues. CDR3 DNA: TGCGCCAGCAGCCGCCCGGGACTAGCGGGAGCGGGTGAGCAGTTCTTC. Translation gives CASSRPGLAGAGEQFF.

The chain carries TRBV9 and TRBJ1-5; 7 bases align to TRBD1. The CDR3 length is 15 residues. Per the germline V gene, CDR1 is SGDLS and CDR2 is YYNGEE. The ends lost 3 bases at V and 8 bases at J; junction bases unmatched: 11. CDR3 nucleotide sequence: TGTGCCAGCAGCGCCCGGGACAGTGCCTTTGAGCCCCAGCATTTT. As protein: CASSARDSAFEPQHF.

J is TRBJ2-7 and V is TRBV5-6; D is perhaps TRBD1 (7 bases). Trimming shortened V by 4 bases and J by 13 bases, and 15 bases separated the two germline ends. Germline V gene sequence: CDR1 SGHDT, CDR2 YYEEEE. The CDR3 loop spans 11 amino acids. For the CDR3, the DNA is TGTGCCAGCAGCGGTGACAGGGAGGTCTACTTC. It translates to CASSGDREVYF.

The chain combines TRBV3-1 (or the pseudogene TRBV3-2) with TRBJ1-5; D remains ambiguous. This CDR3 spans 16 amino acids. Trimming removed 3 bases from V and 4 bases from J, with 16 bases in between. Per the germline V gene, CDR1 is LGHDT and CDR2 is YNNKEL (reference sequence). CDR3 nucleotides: TGTGCCAGCAGCCACCCTGTGCTCCCTAGGAATCAGCCCCAGCATTTT. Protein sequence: CASSHPVLPRNQPQHF.

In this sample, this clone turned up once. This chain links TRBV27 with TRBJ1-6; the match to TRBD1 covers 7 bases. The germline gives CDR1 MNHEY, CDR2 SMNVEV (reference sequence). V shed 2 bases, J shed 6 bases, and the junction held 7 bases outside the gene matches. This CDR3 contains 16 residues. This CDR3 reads CASSLIGTAGNSPLHF. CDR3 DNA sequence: TGTGCCAGCAGTTTAATTGGGACAGCGGGTAATTCACCCCTCCACTTT.